The 18 T cell receptor beta chains below were found in one sample sequenced in a study of naive CD8 T cells in extremely preterm neonates. TCRdb keeps only in-frame clones here, not all; method: immunoSEQ multiplex PCR. The sample lists approximately 7,600 clones; approximately 90% were seen once. Cord blood came from elective full-term cesareans at roughly 37-41 weeks without labor or membrane rupture. What was sequenced was naive CD8+ T cells from cord blood. The source of these receptors is a newborn in good health.

The rearrangement joins TRBV27 to TRBJ2-7; TRBD2 is a possible D gene (5 bases). This CDR3 is 17 amino acids long. Germline CDR1 MNHEY, CDR2 SMNVEV (reference sequence). V was pared by 5 bases and J by 2 bases, with 22 bases between. The CDR3 loop is CASSPQEVTLPAYEQYF. CDR3 bases: TGTGCCAGCAGTCCTCAGGAGGTTACCCTACCTGCCTACGAGCAGTACTTC.

The count of this clone is one. The chain recombines TRBV27 with TRBJ2-5, with 12 bases aligning to TRBD2. This CDR3 contains 15 residues. The germline gives CDR1 MNHEY, CDR2 SMNVEV (reference sequence). Germline trimming cut 7 bases from V and 4 bases from J; bases unmatched to any gene: 7. As DNA, the CDR3 is TGTGCCAGCAAGAGACTAGCGGGAGTTCGAGAGACCCAGTACTTC. Protein product: CASKRLAGVRETQYF.

The chain is built from TRBV6-4 and TRBJ2-1; 10 nucleotides match TRBD2. After removal of 8 bases from V and 3 bases from J, the junction contained 7 bases not matched to a gene. Germline V gives CDR1 MRHNA, CDR2 SNTAGT. The CDR3 contains 15 residues. CDR3 in amino acids: CASWPGLAVYNEQFF. CDR3 nucleotide sequence: TGTGCCAGCTGGCCAGGACTAGCGGTCTACAATGAGCAGTTCTTC.

In nucleotides, the CDR3 is TGTGCCAGCAGCTTAGTCAGGGGGAACACTGAAGCTTTCTTT. Protein product: CASSLVRGNTEAFF. The chain links TRBV7-9 to TRBJ1-1, with D perhaps matching TRBD1 (6 bases). The V gene lost 1 base and the J gene lost 1 base, with 7 bases spanning the gap. From germline, CDR1 is SEHNR and CDR2 FQNEAQ (reference sequence). The CDR3 is made up of 14 amino acids.

The gene calls are TRBV18 and TRBJ1-4; 12 nucleotides agree with TRBD1. V gave up 4 bases and J gave up 8 bases; unmatched junction bases: 2. There are 14 residues in the CDR3. Germline V lookup: CDR1 KGHSH, CDR2 LQKENI. The CDR3 DNA reads as TGTGCCAGCTCACAGGGACAGGGGGCCGAAAAACTGTTTTTT. This gives the protein CASSQGQGAEKLFF.

The chain recombines TRBV4-3 with TRBJ1-6; 12 bases map to TRBD1. Germline V gene sequence: CDR1 LGHNA, CDR2 YSLEER. V was clipped by 0 bases and J by 11 bases; unmatched bases: 11. The CDR3 totals 18 residues. CDR3 nucleotide sequence: TGCGCCAGCAGCCAAGAGTACGCGGGACAGGGGGCTGAGGCACCCCTCCACTTT. Translation: CASSQEYAGQGAEAPLHF.

The chain links TRBV5-4 to TRBJ1-1, with 11 nucleotides matching TRBD1. After removal of 5 bases from V and 4 bases from J, the junction contained 4 bases not matched to a gene. CDR3 length: 14 residues. The germline CDR1 and CDR2 sequences are SGHNT and YYREEE (reference sequence). The CDR3 DNA sequence: TGTGCCAGCAGTAGGACAGGGGGCATCACTGAAGCTTTCTTT. As protein: CASSRTGGITEAFF.

The rearrangement uses TRBV27 and TRBJ2-3; 9 nucleotides line up with TRBD2. Germline V gene lookup returns CDR1 MNHEY and CDR2 SMNVEV (reference sequence). This CDR3 is built from 15 residues. Germline trimming cut 6 bases from V and 4 bases from J; bases unmatched to any gene: 8. The CDR3 region has the DNA TGTGCCAGCAGGCCGGGACTAGCTGGGGCAGATACGCAGTATTTT. Its protein is CASRPGLAGADTQYF.

The CDR3 protein is CASSRWDRAETQYF. The CDR3 DNA sequence: TGTGCCAGCAGTCGCTGGGACAGGGCAGAGACCCAGTACTTC. The V and J genes are TRBV6-5 and TRBJ2-5, with 9 bases lining up with TRBD1. This CDR3 is 14 amino acids long. Germline CDR1 reads MNHEY; CDR2 reads SVGAGI. V dropped 5 bases and J dropped 4; count of bases not matched to a gene: 5.

J is TRBJ2-1 and V is TRBV7-9, with 13 positions matching TRBD2. V trimming: 5 bases; J trimming: 7 bases; junction bases outside the gene matches: 2. Germline assignment: CDR1 SEHNR and CDR2 FQNEAQ (reference sequence). The CDR3 runs 14 residues. The CDR3: CASSAGLAGNEQFF. In DNA, the CDR3 is TGTGCCAGCAGCGCGGGACTAGCGGGAAATGAGCAGTTCTTC.

The chain uses TRBV7-8 and TRBJ2-3; D might be TRBD2 (5 bases). V lost 8 bases to trimming and J lost 11 bases, with 14 bases between them. From germline, CDR1 is SGHVS and CDR2 FQNEAQ. The CDR3 is 11 amino acids. The CDR3 region has the DNA TGTGCCAGCCGAGAGGGTGGGAGGCAGTATTTT. Translation gives CASREGGRQYF.

The rearrangement uses TRBV15 and TRBJ1-1; TRBD1 might be the D (5 bases). This CDR3 is 15 amino acids long. In germline, CDR1 is LNHNV, CDR2 YYDKDF (reference sequence). The V end was cut by 4 bases, the J end by 1 base, with 13 bases between. CDR3 protein: CATSNLGQSNTEAFF. The CDR3 DNA reads as TGTGCCACCAGCAACCTGGGGCAGTCGAACACTGAAGCTTTCTTT.

The chain employs TRBV27 and TRBJ1-2; the D gene is possibly TRBD1 (6 bases). Germline V gene sequence: CDR1 MNHEY, CDR2 SMNVEV (reference sequence). V dropped 2 bases and J dropped 4 bases, with 8 bases sitting between them. There are 13 residues in the CDR3. CDR3 DNA sequence: TGTGCCAGCAGTTTAGGGACACGCTATGGCTACACCTTC. This gives the protein CASSLGTRYGYTF.

The V gene is TRBV10-2, the J gene TRBJ1-2, with 12 positions matching TRBD1. With V trimmed by 1 base and J by 10 bases, 4 bases remained unmatched. Per germline, CDR1 WSHSY and CDR2 SAAADI. The CDR3 is 14 amino acids. The DNA for the CDR3 is TGCGCCAGCAGTGAGTTTGGGACAGGGGGCGCCTACACCTTC. This gives the protein CASSEFGTGGAYTF.

This clone has only a few counts. This chain links TRBV7-9 with TRBJ2-7; D gene uncertain. Germline lookup yields CDR1 SEHNR and CDR2 FQNEAQ (reference sequence). The CDR3 runs to 12 residues. The ends were cut back, 1 base at V and 6 bases at J, with 7 bases in the middle. The chain's CDR3 is CASSLDSGEQYF. CDR3 DNA: TGTGCCAGCAGCTTAGATTCGGGCGAGCAGTACTTC.

The chain has TRBV7-9 and TRBJ1-1, with D maybe TRBD1 (6 bases). This CDR3 has 17 residues. Trimming took 4 bases from V and 1 from J, leaving 19 bases between them. Germline-derived CDR1 and CDR2 are SEHNR and FQNEAQ (reference sequence). CDR3 sequence: CASSSLQGGAQNTEAFF. The CDR3 DNA follows: TGTGCCAGCAGCTCCCTCCAAGGGGGGGCCCAGAACACTGAAGCTTTCTTT.

V is TRBV27 and J is TRBJ2-7, with 11 positions matching TRBD1. Germline V lookup: CDR1 MNHEY, CDR2 SMNVEV (reference sequence). V shed 7 bases, J shed 3 bases, and the junction held 2 bases outside the gene matches. The CDR3 extends over 13 amino acids. In nucleotides, the CDR3 is TGTGCCAGCACCGGGACAGGGGGCTACGAGCAGTACTTC. It specifies CASTGTGGYEQYF.

This clone was recorded once. The CDR3 coding sequence is TGTGCCAGCAGTGAAGGATCGGGACACTCCTACGAGCAGTACTTC. This sequence encodes CASSEGSGHSYEQYF. The genes are TRBV6-1 and TRBJ2-7; tentative D call: TRBD1 (6 bases). The CDR3 covers 15 residues. CDR1 MNHNS and CDR2 SASEGT come from the germline V gene. The germline V and J ends were trimmed by 1 base and 0 bases, with 10 bases remaining between them.